The T cell receptor beta chain described here comes from a study of blood T cells in healthy people across ages. Findings and caveats of the study: Older individuals had lower TCR beta diversity per million T cells (the decline was roughly linear). Changes seen in expanded clonotypes were possibly confounded by donor CMV status left unknown.

This clonotype was found a few times. Its specificity is not known. Trimming cost V 5 bases and J 5 bases, with 11 bases left between them. The CDR3 is 13 residues long. The sample, around 10 milliliters of peripheral blood, was drawn from each donor. A J-beta primer mix and a sample-barcoded 5' primer were used in a second PCR of roughly 6 to 12 cycles. Researchers report that a template-switch adaptor with 12 random nucleotides tagged each cDNA molecule. MiXCR, run by TCRdb on the 5' RACE reads, gives a single entry per CDR3 protein. The sample holds hundreds of thousands of distinct CDR3 sequences, 58% seen once.

The sample comprised blood. This chain links TRBV12-3 or TRBV12-4 with TRBJ2-3; the D call may be TRBD1 or TRBD2 (6 bases each). This TCR derives from a man in his fifties or sixties in good health. The CDR3, as DNA: TGTGCCAGCAGTGTAGGAGGGGGAGATACGCAGTATTTT. Protein sequence: CASSVGGGDTQYF.